The 24 T cell receptor beta chains below were found in one sample sequenced in a study of a mutant IDH1 vaccine in newly diagnosed glioma. The antigens for these receptors are not known. This table comes from immunoSEQ multiplex PCR, and its TCRdb copy is limited to in-frame clones, with some not included. The sample consists of about 82,000 clones, almost 85% of them appearing once. Indicated time point: week 23, last vaccination. Vaccine doses each comprised 300 ug of mutant IDH1 20-mer peptide, with topical imiquimod. The starting material was PBMCs, obtained from a glioma patient whose treatment included an IDH1 peptide vaccine. Receptors originate from a man aged 30 to 45 with glioma. Some clones in this sample may be carry-over from other donors' samples.

The chain carries TRBV7-9 and TRBJ2-5, with 9 bases fitting TRBD2. The CDR3 runs to 14 residues. From germline, CDR1 is SEHNR and CDR2 FQNEAQ (reference sequence). V dropped 5 bases and J dropped 4; count of bases not matched to a gene: 5. CDR3 amino acids: CASSPGLALETQYF. CDR3 coding DNA: TGTGCCAGCAGCCCGGGACTAGCATTAGAGACCCAGTACTTC.

The genes are TRBV1 and TRBJ2-5; whether TRBD2, the table's D call, matches the DNA was not checked. TRBV1 corresponds to a pseudogene. This CDR3 spans 17 amino acids. CDR3 residues: CTSSQDLGAGGQETQYF. CDR3 DNA: TGCACCAGCAGCCAAGATCTCGGAGCGGGGGGGCAGGAGACCCAGTACTTC.

This chain uses TRBV30 with TRBJ2-7; D call uncertain. The germline V and J ends were trimmed by 2 bases and 3 bases, with 5 bases remaining between them. Germline lookup yields CDR1 GTSNPN and CDR2 SVGIG (reference sequence). The CDR3 consists of 11 residues. CDR3 nucleotides: TGTGCCTGGAGTCGAAACTACGAGCAGTACTTC. Its translation: CAWSRNYEQYF.

The V gene is TRBV7-6, the J gene TRBJ2-1; 7 bases fit TRBD1. Per the germline V gene, CDR1 is SGHVS and CDR2 is FNYEAQ. The CDR3 loop spans 16 amino acids. V was clipped by 5 bases and J by 2 bases; unmatched bases: 9. CDR3: CASSVRTGAPYNEQFF. CDR3 sequence (DNA): TGTGCCAGCAGCGTTCGGACAGGAGCTCCCTACAATGAGCAGTTCTTC.

The genes are TRBV25-1 and TRBJ2-3; TRBD1 aligns across 10 bases. The CDR3 contains 14 residues. The V gene's germline CDR1 is MGHDK and CDR2 SYGVNS. V lost 3 bases, J lost 3 bases, and 0 bases stayed unmatched. CDR3 region: CASSEGQGTDTQYF. The CDR3 DNA reads as TGTGCCAGCAGTGAGGGACAGGGGACAGATACGCAGTATTTT.

The V call is TRBV7-8, the J call TRBJ1-1; 7 nucleotides align to TRBD1. Germline values: CDR1 SGHVS, CDR2 FQNEAQ. This CDR3 region has 16 residues. After removal of 1 base from V and 6 bases from J, the junction contained 11 bases not matched to a gene. CDR3 DNA: TGTGCCAGCAGCTTAGTAGTCGCATCGGGACAGTCTGAAGCTTTCTTT. Its protein product is CASSLVVASGQSEAFF.

The V call is TRBV6-5, the J call TRBJ1-1; weak D call: TRBD1 (6 bases). The CDR3 length is 13 residues. Between the trimmed V and J ends, which lost 9 bases and 6 bases, there was a span of 17 bases. Per the germline V gene, CDR1 is MNHEY and CDR2 is SVGAGI. In nucleotides, the CDR3 is TGTGCCAGTCAAGTCTTTCCAGGGGCTGAAGCTTTCTTT. Its translation: CASQVFPGAEAFF.

The rearrangement links TRBV5-6 to TRBJ2-1, with 12 bases matching TRBD1. The germline V gene encodes CDR1 SGHDT and CDR2 YYEEEE. V was pared by 4 bases and J by 7 bases, with 6 bases of the junction left unmatched. The CDR3 spans 15 residues. The CDR3 loop is CASSPGTGGMNEQFF. CDR3 bases: TGTGCCAGCAGCCCCGGGACAGGGGGCATGAATGAGCAGTTCTTC.

V gene TRBV4-3 combines with J gene TRBJ1-1; perhaps TRBD1 as D (6 bases). V was pared by 5 bases and J by 4 bases, with 8 bases between. From germline, CDR1 is LGHNA and CDR2 YSLEER. This CDR3 has 12 amino acids. CDR3 amino acids: CASSVGGTEAFF. The CDR3 DNA reads as TGCGCCAGCAGCGTAGGGGGCACTGAAGCTTTCTTT.

This rearrangement joins TRBV5-1 to TRBJ2-1; D unclear. Germline-derived CDR1 and CDR2 are SGHRS and YFSETQ. The CDR3 runs to 15 residues. Trimming left V 2 bases short and J 8 bases short, with 17 bases between. In DNA, the CDR3 is TGCGCCAGCAGCTTCTACGGACCCTCCACGGATGAGCAGTTCTTC. Its protein product is CASSFYGPSTDEQFF.

This clone occurred once. The rearrangement uses TRBV2 and TRBJ2-5; 12 bases agree with TRBD2. The V gene's germline CDR1 is SNHLY and CDR2 FYNNEI. This CDR3 is 15 amino acids long. Trimming took 5 bases from V and 3 from J; bases not matched to a gene: 4. The CDR3 loop reads CASSSLAGGEETQYF. CDR3 in DNA: TGTGCCAGCAGTTCACTAGCGGGGGGAGAAGAGACCCAGTACTTC.

This clone was observed a few times. The rearrangement joins TRBV5-6 to TRBJ1-2, with TRBD1 as a possible D gene (5 bases). The V gene lost 2 bases and the J gene lost 4 bases, with 9 bases spanning the gap. This CDR3 region has 13 residues. CDR1 is SGHDT and CDR2 is YYEEEE in the germline V gene. Here the CDR3 DNA reads TGTGCCAGCAGCTTAGACAGTGTCTATGGCTACACCTTC. Protein: CASSLDSVYGYTF. Supplemented by reference TRBV5-6 and TRBJ1-2, the full variable domain reads DAGVTQSPTHLIKTRGQQVTLRCSPKSGHDTVSWYQQALGQGPQFIFQYYEEEERQRGNFPDRFSGHQFPNYSSELNVNALLLGDSALYLCASSLDSVYGYTFGSGTRLTVV.

This clone appeared a single time. V is TRBV6-5 and J is TRBJ2-5; weak D call: TRBD2 (6 bases). Looked up from germline, CDR1 is MNHEY and CDR2 is SVGAGI. The V and J ends lost 5 bases and 2 bases respectively, with 12 bases between them. The CDR3 runs to 14 residues. In nucleotides, the CDR3 is TGTGCCAGCAGTCGCGGGACTTTTCAAGAGACCCAGTACTTC. It translates to CASSRGTFQETQYF.

The chain has TRBV7-9 and TRBJ1-3; D is ambiguous. Germline V gives CDR1 SEHNR, CDR2 FQNEAQ (reference sequence). Between the trimmed V and J ends, which lost 5 bases and 4 bases, there was a span of 18 bases. This CDR3 contains 16 residues. DNA for the CDR3: TGTGCCAGCAGCGCCCAACCGTATACAGCAGGAAACACCATATATTTT. Translating it yields CASSAQPYTAGNTIYF.

The chain links TRBV11-2 to TRBJ2-1; D remains unclear. V dropped 3 bases and J dropped 8 bases, with 2 bases sitting between them. CDR1 is SGHAT, CDR2 FQNNGV, per germline. The CDR3 is 10 amino acids. CDR3 region: CASSLDEQFF. DNA for the CDR3: TGTGCCAGCAGCTTGGATGAGCAGTTCTTC.

CDR3 sequence (DNA): TGTGCCAGCAGTGACGGGAACACCGGGGAGCTGTTTTTT. Protein product: CASSDGNTGELFF. This rearrangement joins TRBV6-4 to TRBJ2-2; no firm D call. Trimming shortened V by 2 bases and J by 1 base, and 2 bases separated the two germline ends. The V gene's germline CDR1 is MRHNA and CDR2 SNTAGT. This CDR3 spans 13 amino acids.

The rearrangement uses TRBV7-2 and TRBJ2-2; D not resolved. The CDR3 contains 16 residues. The V end was cut by 3 bases, the J end by 7 bases, with 18 bases between. Looked up from germline, CDR1 is SGHTA and CDR2 is FQGNSA. The CDR3 sequence: CASSFPLGTGSGELFF. The CDR3 DNA follows: TGTGCCAGCAGCTTCCCCCTGGGCACTGGCAGCGGGGAGCTGTTTTTT.

This clone appeared a few times. V and J are TRBV7-9 and TRBJ1-1; D is uncertain. Deletions cut 3 bases from V and 9 bases from J, with 14 bases between. CDR3 length: 13 residues. Per germline, CDR1 SEHNR and CDR2 FQNEAQ (reference sequence). The DNA for the CDR3 is TGTGCCAGCAGCTTCGATGTAGTAGGTAAAGCTTTCTTT. The encoded protein is CASSFDVVGKAFF. Full variable domain (outside the CDR3, taken from reference TRBV7-9 and TRBJ1-1): DTGVSQNPRHKITKRGQNVTFRCDPISEHNRLYWYRQTLGQGPEFLTYFQNEAQLEKSRLLSDRFSAERPKGSFSTLEIQRTEQGDSAMYLCASSFDVVGKAFFGQGTRLTVV.

The chain employs TRBV18 and TRBJ1-5; D is perhaps TRBD1 (5 bases). The CDR3 sequence is 15 residues long. Between the trimmed V and J ends, which lost 1 base and 6 bases, there was a span of 13 bases. Per germline, CDR1 KGHSH and CDR2 LQKENI. The CDR3 reads CASSPLGGVGQPQHF. The CDR3 nucleotides are TGTGCCAGCTCACCACTGGGAGGGGTCGGTCAGCCCCAGCATTTT.

This clone was detected only once. This rearrangement joins TRBV5-1 to TRBJ2-2; 13 nucleotides agree with TRBD2. Germline CDR1 and CDR2: SGHRS and YFSETQ. Unmatched junction bases numbered 8, after V lost 3 bases and J lost 6 bases. The CDR3 spans 17 residues. CDR3 sequence (DNA): TGCGCCAGCAGCTCCCTACTAGCGGGGGGGCCTGCCGGGGAGCTGTTTTTT. Translating it yields CASSSLLAGGPAGELFF.

The chain has TRBV28 and TRBJ1-2; maybe TRBD1 (5 bases). The CDR3 has 13 residues. V was trimmed by 6 bases and J by 6 bases, leaving 14 bases between them. Germline CDR1 and CDR2: MDHEN and SYDVKM. The CDR3 is CASSYPQGDGYTF. The CDR3, as DNA: TGTGCCAGCAGCTACCCACAAGGGGATGGCTACACCTTC.

The genes are TRBV11-2 and TRBJ2-1, with a weak D call TRBD1 (6 bases). Germline CDR1 and CDR2: SGHAT and FQNNGV. CDR3 size: 14 residues. V lost 5 bases to trimming and J lost 6 bases, with 14 bases between them. CDR3 protein: CASSLAEGVNEQFF. In nucleotides, the CDR3 is TGTGCCAGCAGCCTAGCCGAGGGGGTCAATGAGCAGTTCTTC.

The rearrangement links TRBV4-1 to TRBJ1-5; D gene ambiguous. V gave up 0 bases and J gave up 7 bases, with 7 bases separating them. Germline loops: CDR1 MGHRA, CDR2 YSYEKL. The CDR3 contains 13 residues. The CDR3 region has the DNA TGCGCCAGCAGCCAAGATCGCGGGCAGCCCCAGCATTTT. It translates to CASSQDRGQPQHF.

The chain is built from TRBV11-2 and TRBJ2-5; D is unclear. V lost 3 bases, J lost 5 bases, and 10 bases lay in between. The CDR3 spans 13 residues. Germline values: CDR1 SGHAT, CDR2 FQNNGV. In DNA form, the CDR3 reads TGTGCCAGCAGCTTGACCGTGGGGGAGACCCAGTACTTC. As protein: CASSLTVGETQYF.